Listed here are 15 T cell receptor beta chains from one sample, sequenced in a study of breast tumors, draining lymph nodes, adjacent tissues. TCRdb reprocessed the multiplex PCR reads with MiXCR, giving one entry per CDR3 protein. The sample has tens of thousands of distinct CDR3 sequences, over 25% seen once; the top ten hold roughly 8.1%. Samples came from axillary lymph nodes draining the breast cancer. The sequenced sample consisted of axillary lymph node tissue. The source of these receptors is a female donor with breast cancer. Some clones in this sample may be carry-over from other donors' samples.

This clonotype was seen many times. V is TRBV6-5 and J is TRBJ1-5; D is uncertain. Trimming took off 7 bases at V and 9 bases at J, with 7 bases between the two ends. The CDR3 sequence is 10 residues long. Per the germline V gene, CDR1 is MNHEY and CDR2 is SVGAGI. The CDR3 DNA follows: TGTGCCAGCACCTACCCGCCCCAGCATTTT. Amino acids: CASTYPPQHF.

This clonotype showed up many times. The rearrangement links TRBV4-3 to TRBJ2-2; the D is unclear. Looked up from germline, CDR1 is LGHNA and CDR2 is YSLEER. V was cut by 4 bases and J by 6 bases, with 12 bases left in between. The CDR3 runs to 14 residues. In DNA form, the CDR3 reads TGCGCCAGCAGCCCTCAGGTTGTCGCCGGGGAGCTGTTTTTT. This encodes CASSPQVVAGELFF.

There are many counts of this clonotype. The J gene is TRBJ2-1, the V gene TRBV6-6; D possibly matches TRBD1 or TRBD2 (5 bases each). Germline V gene lookup returns CDR1 MNHNY and CDR2 SVGAGI (reference sequence). V was pared by 5 bases and J by 2 bases, with 7 bases between. The CDR3 covers 13 residues. The CDR3 DNA is TGTGCCAGCAGTCGGGGCGCCTACAATGAGCAGTTCTTC. It specifies CASSRGAYNEQFF.

This clonotype was counted between two and nine times. Given a much more abundant clone one base away, this may be a read error. The chain has TRBV6-2 or TRBV6-3 and TRBJ2-7; 13 bases align to TRBD2. The length of the CDR3 is 17 residues. CDR1 and CDR2 from the germline V gene are MNHEY and SVGEGT. V dropped 5 bases and J dropped 1; count of bases not matched to a gene: 8. The CDR3 coding sequence is TGTGCCAGCAGTCTCACTAGCGGGAGGGCCGGGTCCTACGAGCAGTACTTC. It encodes CASSLTSGRAGSYEQYF.

This clonotype was recorded many times. Possible read error: a much larger clone is one base away. V is TRBV20-1 and J is TRBJ2-7; either TRBD1 or TRBD2 may supply D (5 bases each). V lost 7 bases to trimming and J lost 6 bases, with 22 bases between them. The CDR3 runs to 14 residues. Germline V gene lookup returns CDR1 DFQATT and CDR2 SNEGSKA (reference sequence). The CDR3 is CSVGLLGDPSEQYF. In DNA, the CDR3 is TGCAGTGTCGGTCTCCTAGGGGACCCCTCCGAGCAGTACTTC.

This clonotype is medium-sized within its sample. V usage is TRBV13 and J usage is TRBJ1-6, with D unresolved. Trimming pared 1 base from V and 14 bases from J, leaving 9 bases between. Germline assignment: CDR1 PRHDT and CDR2 FYEKMQ (reference sequence). This CDR3 spans 12 amino acids. The CDR3 bases are TGTGCCAGCAGCTTAGCAGGTGGTGCCCTCCACTTT. Translation gives CASSLAGGALHF.

This clonotype appeared many times. DNA of the CDR3: TGTGCCAGCAGCCAATCGAGTGTCAAGACCCAGTACTTC. Translation gives CASSQSSVKTQYF. This chain joins TRBV11-1 and TRBJ2-5; D ambiguous. The ends were cut back, 5 bases at V and 6 bases at J, with 13 bases in the middle. This CDR3 has 13 residues. Per the germline V gene, CDR1 is SGHAT and CDR2 is FQDESV (reference sequence).

This clonotype was observed many times. The J gene is TRBJ1-2, the V gene TRBV7-6; D unclear. The CDR3 consists of 14 residues. Germline CDR1 and CDR2: SGHVS and FNYEAQ. V shed 5 bases and J shed 2 bases, with 12 bases lying between them. The CDR3 DNA reads TGTGCCAGCAGCCCCTCTTCCGGGAACTATGGCTACACCTTC. Its protein is CASSPSSGNYGYTF. The entire variable domain, with the rest obtained from reference TRBV7-6 and TRBJ1-2, is as follows: GAGVSQSPRYKVTKRGQDVALRCDPISGHVSLYWYRQALGQGPEFLTYFNYEAQQDKSGLPNDRFSAERPEGSISTLTIQRTEQRDSAMYRCASSPSSGNYGYTFGSGTRLTVV.

This clonotype was seen repeatedly, ten times or more. The chain employs TRBV6-1 and TRBJ1-4; tentatively, D is TRBD1 (5 bases). This CDR3 spans 16 amino acids. The V and J ends lost 3 bases and 8 bases respectively, with 19 bases between them. Germline V gene data show CDR1 as MNHNS and CDR2 as SASEGT. The CDR3 loop reads CASSEQPQGLVEKLFF. Here the CDR3 DNA reads TGTGCCAGCAGTGAGCAGCCCCAGGGTCTTGTGGAAAAACTGTTTTTT.

This clonotype showed up many times. V usage is TRBV7-2 and J usage is TRBJ2-1, with D possibly matching TRBD1 (6 bases). The V end was cut by 3 bases, the J end by 5 bases, with 8 bases between. The germline gives CDR1 SGHTA, CDR2 FQGNSA. The CDR3 contains 13 residues. The CDR3 bases are TGTGCCAGCAGCTTTAACAGGGACAATGAGCAGTTCTTC. It specifies CASSFNRDNEQFF.

This clonotype was detected many times. The CDR3 coding sequence is TGCGCCAGCAGCCAAGATTGGAAAGGGGGTAGTTCACCCCTCCACTTT. Translation gives CASSQDWKGGSSPLHF. The gene calls are TRBV4-3 and TRBJ1-6; possible D gene TRBD1, 6 bases. Looked up from germline, CDR1 is LGHNA and CDR2 is YSLEER. The CDR3 length is 16 residues. V was cut by 0 bases and J by 9 bases, with 15 bases left in between.

This clonotype was counted at least ten times. The chain uses TRBV20-1 and TRBJ2-5; 10 bases line up with TRBD2. The CDR3 loop spans 13 amino acids. Germline V gives CDR1 DFQATT, CDR2 SNEGSKA (reference sequence). The J segment lost 4 bases and the V segment lost 6 bases, leaving 5 bases of the junction unmatched. The CDR3 protein is CSASLAGAETQYF. The CDR3 bases are TGCAGTGCATCCCTAGCGGGAGCAGAGACCCAGTACTTC.

At least ten counts were recorded for this clonotype. The chain joins TRBV4-3 to TRBJ2-5; 12 bases line up with TRBD1. The CDR3 is 17 amino acids. The germline CDR1 and CDR2 sequences are LGHNA and YSLEER. V trimming: 4 bases; J trimming: 7 bases; junction bases outside the gene matches: 13. CDR3 loop: CASSRNSGTGGRGTQYF. Written as DNA, the CDR3 is TGCGCCAGCAGCCGCAATTCCGGGACAGGGGGCCGCGGGACCCAGTACTTC.

In this sample, this clonotype turned up many times. V is TRBV5-1 and J is TRBJ2-1, with 10 bases matching TRBD2. The CDR3 sequence is 17 residues long. V trimming: 0 bases; J trimming: 5 bases; junction bases outside the gene matches: 8. Germline values: CDR1 SGHRS, CDR2 YFSETQ. DNA of the CDR3: TGCGCCAGCAGCTTGGTCGCTAGCGGGAGTGAGAACAATGAGCAGTTCTTC. This gives the protein CASSLVASGSENNEQFF.

The chain uses TRBV25-1 and TRBJ1-2; the D is unclear. CDR1 is MGHDK and CDR2 is SYGVNS in the germline V gene. V lost 2 bases and J lost 4, with 11 bases in between. The CDR3 runs to 14 residues. CDR3 in amino acids: CASSEGSGVYGYTF. The CDR3 DNA reads as TGTGCCAGCAGTGAAGGCTCGGGAGTCTATGGCTACACCTTC.